A single sample is the source of the 14 T cell receptor beta chains below, sequenced in a study of blood T cell repertoires in COVID-19. This table comes from immunoSEQ multiplex PCR, and its TCRdb copy is limited to in-frame clones, with some not included. The sample lists 200,000 to 300,000 clones; about 87% were seen once. The source material was PBMCs or T cells enriched from blood (not recorded which). The source of these receptors is a woman between 35 and 50 years old with acute COVID-19.

CDR3 amino acids: CASSGGGIEAFF. CDR3 DNA sequence: TGTGCCAGCAGCGGCGGAGGAATTGAAGCTTTCTTT. The chain joins TRBV27 to TRBJ1-1; D is uncertain. Germline V gene sequence: CDR1 MNHEY, CDR2 SMNVEV (reference sequence). The CDR3 extends over 12 amino acids. Trimming shortened V by 6 bases and J by 7 bases, and 12 bases separated the two germline ends.

The J gene is TRBJ2-2, the V gene TRBV7-9, with D perhaps matching TRBD1 (5 bases). Germline V gene lookup returns CDR1 SEHNR and CDR2 FQNEAQ (reference sequence). Trimming took off 5 bases at V and 10 bases at J, with 17 bases between the two ends. The CDR3 has 14 amino acids. CDR3: CASSTFGHGLELFF. CDR3 DNA sequence: TGTGCCAGCAGCACCTTCGGACACGGCTTGGAGCTGTTTTTT.

This chain uses TRBV7-8 with TRBJ2-7; TRBD2 matches 14 bases. V gave up 5 bases and J gave up 3 bases; unmatched junction bases: 12. The germline V gene encodes CDR1 SGHVS and CDR2 FQNEAQ. The CDR3 extends over 18 amino acids. As DNA, the CDR3 is TGTGCCAGCAGCCAACAACGGGGGACTAGCGGGAGTATCTACGAGCAGTACTTC. As protein: CASSQQRGTSGSIYEQYF.

This sequence joins TRBV28 and TRBJ1-2; D unresolved. V was trimmed by 6 bases and J by 4 bases, leaving 9 bases between them. From germline, CDR1 is MDHEN and CDR2 SYDVKM. The CDR3 runs 12 residues. The CDR3 DNA is TGTGCCAGCAGCGAGGTAGTCTATGGCTACACCTTC. It yields the protein CASSEVVYGYTF.

The chain joins TRBV5-1 to TRBJ1-2; D is perhaps TRBD1 (6 bases). This CDR3 spans 12 amino acids. V was clipped by 1 base and J by 6 bases, with 7 bases between them. The germline V gene has CDR1 SGHRS and CDR2 YFSETQ. The CDR3 here is CASSLNRDGYTF. The CDR3 DNA is TGCGCCAGCAGCTTGAACAGGGATGGCTACACCTTC.

This sequence joins TRBV2 and TRBJ1-1; the D gene is possibly TRBD1 (6 bases). Trimming shortened V by 9 bases and J by 3 bases, and 17 bases separated the two germline ends. The germline V gene has CDR1 SNHLY and CDR2 FYNNEI. The CDR3 sequence is 14 residues long. The chain's CDR3 is CASGTYRADTEAFF. In nucleotides, the CDR3 is TGTGCCAGTGGAACATACAGGGCTGACACTGAAGCTTTCTTT. Complete variable domain (other parts from reference TRBV2 and TRBJ1-1): EPEVTQTPSHQVTQMGQEVILRCVPISNHLYFYWYRQILGQKVEFLVSFYNNEISEKSEIFDDQFSVERPDGSNFTLKIRSTKLEDSAMYFCASGTYRADTEAFFGQGTRLTVV.

CDR3 sequence reads: CASSQDFSGYNEQFF. The CDR3 bases are TGTGCCAGCAGCCAAGATTTTTCGGGTTACAATGAGCAGTTCTTC. The rearrangement uses TRBV14 and TRBJ2-1; D is uncertain. Per germline, CDR1 SGHDN and CDR2 FVKESK. The CDR3 extends over 15 amino acids. Trimming pared 0 bases from V and 4 bases from J, leaving 10 bases between.

The V call is TRBV19, the J call TRBJ1-1; tentative D call: TRBD1 (5 bases). V was clipped by 4 bases and J by 4 bases, with 13 bases between them. CDR1 and CDR2 (germline): LNHDA, SQIVND (reference sequence). The length of the CDR3 is 14 residues. As DNA, the CDR3 is TGTGCCAGTAGTACCGGACACGAGGTCACTGAAGCTTTCTTT. It specifies CASSTGHEVTEAFF.

This clone was detected once. J is TRBJ2-7 and V is TRBV30; 10 bases align to TRBD2. In germline, CDR1 is GTSNPN, CDR2 SVGIG (reference sequence). The CDR3 sequence is 15 residues long. Trimming took 4 bases from V and 7 from J; bases not matched to a gene: 13. CDR3 protein: CAWIGPSGSREEQYF. In DNA form, the CDR3 reads TGTGCCTGGATCGGCCCTAGCGGGAGTCGGGAAGAGCAGTACTTC. The variable domain in full, completed from reference TRBV30 and TRBJ2-7, reads SQTIHQWPATLVQPVGSPLSLECTVEGTSNPNLYWYRQAAGRGLQLLFYSVGIGQISSEVPQNLSASRPQDRQFILSSKKLLLSDSGFYLCAWIGPSGSREEQYFGPGTRLTVT.

This sequence joins TRBV4-3 and TRBJ2-3; D remains ambiguous. The CDR3 extends over 13 amino acids. Between the trimmed V and J ends, which lost 2 bases and 6 bases, there was a span of 9 bases. The germline gives CDR1 LGHNA, CDR2 YSLEER. The CDR3 loop is CASSQLVQDTQYF. The CDR3 DNA reads as TGCGCCAGCAGCCAATTAGTACAGGATACGCAGTATTTT.

The chain is built from TRBV10-3 and TRBJ2-1, with D possibly being TRBD2 (5 bases). Between the trimmed V and J ends, which lost 4 bases and 3 bases, there was a span of 25 bases. The CDR3 length is 19 residues. Germline-derived CDR1 and CDR2 are ENHRY and SYGVKD. CDR3 loop: CAISGPSLGLAYHYNEQFF. The CDR3 nucleotides are TGTGCCATCAGTGGCCCTAGCCTTGGTTTGGCGTACCACTACAATGAGCAGTTCTTC.

This chain uses TRBV12-5 with TRBJ1-1; 10 nucleotides agree with TRBD1. With V trimmed by 5 bases and J by 0 bases, 3 bases remained unmatched. The CDR3 covers 15 residues. Germline CDR1 reads LGHNT; CDR2 reads FRNRAP. CDR3 region: CASGPGQGMNTEAFF. The CDR3, as DNA: TGTGCTAGTGGTCCGGGACAGGGGATGAACACTGAAGCTTTCTTT.

The chain is built from TRBV11-1 and TRBJ1-2, with TRBD1 matching 7 bases. J lost 0 bases, V lost 2 bases, and 0 bases had no gene match. This CDR3 has 14 amino acids. Germline CDR1 SGHAT, CDR2 FQDESV (reference sequence). CDR3 in amino acids: CASSLQGANYGYTF. The CDR3 DNA sequence: TGTGCCAGCAGCTTACAGGGGGCTAACTATGGCTACACCTTC.

This chain connects TRBV18 to TRBJ2-3; D is uncertain. The CDR3 spans 14 residues. The V gene's germline CDR1 is KGHSH and CDR2 LQKENI. Trimming cost V 3 bases and J 6 bases, with 13 bases left between them. CDR3 loop: CASSPRQGLDTQYF. CDR3 sequence (DNA): TGTGCCAGCTCACCGCGGCAAGGTCTGGATACGCAGTATTTT.